Listed here are 27 T cell receptor beta chains from one sample, sequenced in a study of PD-L1 blockade in urothelial cancer (dated by TCRdb to the late 2010s). Libraries were prepared through the immunoSEQ multiplex PCR assay. TCRdb mirrors the immuneACCESS table, restricted to in-frame sequences. Some clones are absent from its copies; in checked studies, under half trace to an unresolved V gene, and the reason for the others is unknown. For this sample the table gives approximately 50,000 clones, of which around 84% were detected only once. The ten largest clones add up to roughly 2.9% of the sample. The time point label here, explained by the study, means: pretreatment peripheral blood. Sequences were derived from PBMCs, sampled around atezolizumab (anti-PD-L1) treatment. Every receptor here comes from a man in his 70s with urothelial cancer.

The rearrangement joins TRBV29-1 to TRBJ2-3; 11 positions match TRBD1. This CDR3 is built from 16 residues. V shed 2 bases, J shed 1 base, and the junction held 5 bases outside the gene matches. Germline V gene lookup returns CDR1 SQVTM and CDR2 ANQGSEA. CDR3 region: CSVESGTGGGTDTQYF. For the CDR3, the DNA is TGCAGCGTTGAAAGCGGGACAGGGGGTGGCACAGATACGCAGTATTTT.

This clone was seen ten or more times. The V gene is TRBV6-1, the J gene TRBJ1-2; tentative D call: TRBD1 (5 bases). V was trimmed by 5 bases and J by 1 base, leaving 8 bases between them. This CDR3 is 13 amino acids long. Per the germline V gene, CDR1 is MNHNS and CDR2 is SASEGT. The chain's CDR3 is CASSLQGNYGYTF. The CDR3 DNA is TGTGCCAGCAGTCTCCAGGGTAACTATGGCTACACCTTC.

This chain joins TRBV28 and TRBJ1-5; D unclear. This CDR3 spans 12 amino acids. Germline CDR1 MDHEN, CDR2 SYDVKM. V lost 4 bases, J lost 7 bases, and 8 bases lay in between. Here the CDR3 DNA reads TGTGCCAGCAGTTCCCTATACCAGCCCCAGCATTTT. It yields the protein CASSSLYQPQHF.

The gene calls are TRBV28 and TRBJ1-1; D is undetermined. V was trimmed by 2 bases and J by 8 bases, leaving 9 bases between them. In germline, CDR1 is MDHEN, CDR2 SYDVKM. There are 12 residues in the CDR3. The CDR3 bases are TGTGCCAGCAGTTTACGGGTTGGGGAAGCTTTCTTT. Encoded protein: CASSLRVGEAFF.

This chain links TRBV29-1 with TRBJ1-1; D is unclear. This CDR3 has 14 amino acids. Trimming removed 4 bases from V and 5 bases from J, with 17 bases in between. Germline V gene sequence: CDR1 SQVTM, CDR2 ANQGSEA. The CDR3 here is CSVGEGSPQTEAFF. The CDR3 DNA follows: TGCAGCGTTGGGGAAGGGAGCCCCCAAACTGAAGCTTTCTTT.

This clone showed up just a few times. This chain links TRBV29-1 with TRBJ2-5; a possible D gene is TRBD2 (6 bases). The germline V and J ends were trimmed by 4 bases and 4 bases, with 10 bases remaining between them. Germline V gene lookup returns CDR1 SQVTM and CDR2 ANQGSEA. The CDR3 extends over 12 amino acids. CDR3 nucleotides: TGCAGCGTTGCGACTAGTCGAGAGACCCAGTACTTC. This encodes CSVATSRETQYF.

The genes are TRBV2 and TRBJ2-3; TRBD1 might be the D (6 bases). The CDR3 length is 15 residues. Per the germline V gene, CDR1 is SNHLY and CDR2 is FYNNEI. V lost 5 bases and J lost 4, with 16 bases in between. DNA for the CDR3: TGTGCCAGCAGTAAAGATCAGGGGCAGGCAGATACGCAGTATTTT. It is translated as CASSKDQGQADTQYF.

The rearrangement links TRBV5-1 to TRBJ2-7; unclear D gene. Trimming took 5 bases from V and 1 from J, leaving 7 bases between them. This CDR3 region has 12 residues. The V gene's germline CDR1 is SGHRS and CDR2 YFSETQ. This CDR3 is CASSLSSYEQYF. In DNA, the CDR3 is TGCGCCAGCAGTTTGTCTTCCTACGAGCAGTACTTC.

V gene TRBV5-6 combines with J gene TRBJ2-2; 7 bases map to TRBD1. The trim removed 4 bases at V and 5 bases at J, leaving 8 bases unmatched. Germline V CDR1 and CDR2: SGHDT, YYEEEE. The CDR3 length is 15 residues. In DNA, the CDR3 is TGTGCCAGCAGCCCGACAGGGCGATCGACCGGGGAGCTGTTTTTT. Protein: CASSPTGRSTGELFF.

The CDR3, as DNA: TGTGCCAGCAGCTTAGGCCTCACAGGGAACCACAATGAGCAGTTCTTC. Translation gives CASSLGLTGNHNEQFF. J is TRBJ2-1 and V is TRBV11-2, with a tentative D call TRBD1 (6 bases). The CDR3 length is 16 residues. Germline CDR1 reads SGHAT; CDR2 reads FQNNGV. V dropped 1 base and J dropped 5 bases, with 15 bases sitting between them.

Only one count was recorded for this clone. The chain couples TRBV2 to TRBJ2-1; 9 nucleotides match TRBD2. Germline V CDR1 and CDR2: SNHLY, FYNNEI. The junction had 13 bases not matched to a gene; V was cut back by 11 bases and J by 8 bases. The CDR3 has 14 residues. For the CDR3, the DNA is TGTGCCTCAAGGGCGGCTAGCGGGAACTATGAGCAGTTCTTC. Amino acids: CASRAASGNYEQFF.

The V and J genes are TRBV30 and TRBJ1-1; D remains unclear. The CDR3 length is 13 residues. The germline gives CDR1 GTSNPN, CDR2 SVGIG (reference sequence). V was cut by 4 bases and J by 0 bases, with 9 bases left in between. The CDR3 here is CAWNGQVNTEAFF. For the CDR3, the DNA is TGTGCCTGGAATGGGCAGGTGAACACTGAAGCTTTCTTT.

This sequence joins TRBV6-1 and TRBJ1-2, with 7 positions matching TRBD1. CDR1 MNHNS and CDR2 SASEGT come from the germline V gene. V lost 5 bases, J lost 5 bases, and 5 bases stayed unmatched. The CDR3 is 13 residues long. The CDR3, as DNA: TGTGCCAGCAGTCCCGGGACAGAGTATGGCTACACCTTC. Residues: CASSPGTEYGYTF.

The rearrangement links TRBV4-1 to TRBJ1-2, with TRBD1 matching 8 bases. After removal of 1 base from V and 4 bases from J, the junction contained 5 bases not matched to a gene. This CDR3 has 15 amino acids. The germline gives CDR1 MGHRA, CDR2 YSYEKL. The CDR3 DNA reads as TGCGCCAGCAGCCAAGGGGACAGGTCATCCTATGGCTACACCTTC. It encodes CASSQGDRSSYGYTF.

This chain connects TRBV4-1 to TRBJ2-7; TRBD2 matches at 7 bases. J gave up 0 bases and V 0 bases, and 11 bases lay outside the gene matches. Germline V gene sequence: CDR1 MGHRA, CDR2 YSYEKL. The CDR3 consists of 18 residues. CDR3 sequence reads: CASSQEEASAGFSYEQYF. CDR3 nucleotides: TGCGCCAGCAGCCAAGAAGAGGCGTCAGCGGGATTCTCCTACGAGCAGTACTTC.

The CDR3: CASSWDSRSETQYF. The CDR3 DNA sequence: TGTGCCAGCAGCTGGGACAGTAGGTCGGAGACCCAGTACTTC. V usage is TRBV7-7 and J usage is TRBJ2-5; the match to TRBD1 covers 7 bases. CDR1 is SSHAT, CDR2 FNYEAQ, per germline (reference sequence). The junction had 7 bases not matched to a gene; V was cut back by 4 bases and J by 5 bases. There are 14 residues in the CDR3. The variable domain in full, completed from reference TRBV7-7 and TRBJ2-5, reads GAGVSQSPRYKVTKRGQDVTLRCDPISSHATLYWYQQALGQGPEFLTYFNYEAQPDKSGLPSDRFSAERPEGSISTLTIQRTEQRDSAMYRCASSWDSRSETQYFGPGTRLLVL.

The sample holds a few counts of this clone. The rearrangement links TRBV7-2 to TRBJ1-2, with D possibly TRBD1 on 5 matching bases. V gave up 1 base and J gave up 0 bases, with 9 bases separating them. The germline CDR1 and CDR2 sequences are SGHTA and FQGNSA. CDR3 size: 15 residues. The CDR3 here is CASSLGTTSNYGYTF. As DNA, the CDR3 is TGTGCCAGCAGCTTAGGGACAACATCTAACTATGGCTACACCTTC. The whole variable domain, remainder taken from reference TRBV7-2 and TRBJ1-2, is GAGVSQSPSNKVTEKGKDVELRCDPISGHTALYWYRQSLGQGLEFLIYFQGNSAPDKSGLPSDRFSAERTGGSVSTLTIQRTQQEDSAVYLCASSLGTTSNYGYTFGSGTRLTVV.

V is TRBV28 and J is TRBJ1-2, with TRBD1 matching over 10 bases. This CDR3 has 21 residues. The germline CDR1 and CDR2 sequences are MDHEN and SYDVKM. V dropped 8 bases and J dropped 3; count of bases not matched to a gene: 27. The CDR3 loop reads CASRVGGSTTGGDRAYYGYTF. CDR3 nucleotides: TGTGCCAGCCGGGTAGGGGGATCCACGACAGGGGGCGATAGAGCTTACTATGGCTACACCTTC.

This sequence joins TRBV5-6 and TRBJ1-5; the match to TRBD1 covers 11 bases. Germline V CDR1 and CDR2: SGHDT, YYEEEE. Unmatched junction bases numbered 5, after V lost 3 bases and J lost 6 bases. The CDR3 has 15 residues. CDR3 sequence: CASSSLDRGPQPQHF. DNA for the CDR3: TGTGCCAGCAGCTCCCTGGACAGGGGGCCTCAGCCCCAGCATTTT.

The V gene is TRBV7-9, the J gene TRBJ1-6, with 8 bases matching TRBD1. V was clipped by 2 bases and J by 10 bases; unmatched bases: 7. The CDR3 covers 15 residues. Germline V gene sequence: CDR1 SEHNR, CDR2 FQNEAQ (reference sequence). The CDR3 protein is CASSLLGQGASPLHF. The CDR3 bases are TGTGCCAGCAGCTTACTCGGGCAGGGGGCCTCACCCCTCCACTTT.

The J gene is TRBJ2-7, the V gene TRBV7-9, with TRBD2 matching 14 bases. CDR3 length: 19 amino acids. J gave up 2 bases and V 5 bases, and 14 bases lay outside the gene matches. Germline loops: CDR1 SEHNR, CDR2 FQNEAQ (reference sequence). The CDR3 loop is CASSQEGGLAGGRPYEQYF. CDR3 DNA sequence: TGTGCCAGCAGCCAAGAGGGTGGACTAGCGGGAGGCCGACCCTACGAGCAGTACTTC.

J is TRBJ2-3 and V is TRBV5-8, with a tentative D call TRBD2 (6 bases). There are 13 residues in the CDR3. Looked up from germline, CDR1 is SGHTS and CDR2 is YDEGEE. Trimming cost V 6 bases and J 5 bases, with 13 bases left between them. This CDR3 is CASNRRGGDTQYF. For the CDR3, the DNA is TGTGCCAGCAACCGGCGGGGTGGAGATACGCAGTATTTT.

The CDR3 region has the DNA TGTGCCAGCAGCTTAGAAGGGGGCCATGAGCAGTTCTTC. This translates into CASSLEGGHEQFF. The chain carries TRBV7-9 and TRBJ2-1; 7 bases map to TRBD1. CDR3 length equals 13 residues. Germline CDR1 SEHNR, CDR2 FQNEAQ (reference sequence). The V segment lost 1 base and the J segment 8 bases; nucleotides outside the gene matches: 2.

V is TRBV9 and J is TRBJ2-1, with D maybe TRBD1 (6 bases). The CDR3 length is 16 residues. The germline V gene has CDR1 SGDLS and CDR2 YYNGEE. V shed 0 bases and J shed 5 bases, with 15 bases lying between them. In DNA form, the CDR3 reads TGTGCCAGCAGCGTAGCACCAGGATCAGGGGACAATGAGCAGTTCTTC. It yields the protein CASSVAPGSGDNEQFF.

The gene calls are TRBV7-3 and TRBJ2-6, with a tentative D call TRBD1 (5 bases). The V and J ends lost 4 bases and 0 bases respectively, with 10 bases between them. The CDR3 contains 16 residues. Germline values: CDR1 SGHTA, CDR2 FQGTGA. The CDR3 bases are TGTGCCAGCAGCTCGCCAGGGTACTCTGGGGCCAACGTCCTGACTTTC. This encodes CASSSPGYSGANVLTF.

The V gene is TRBV30, the J gene TRBJ2-7; TRBD2 matches 7 bases. Trimming took 4 bases from V and 2 from J; bases not matched to a gene: 8. The CDR3 has 14 amino acids. Per the germline V gene, CDR1 is GTSNPN and CDR2 is SVGIG (reference sequence). This chain's CDR3 is CAWTWGGSPYEQYF. The DNA for the CDR3 is TGTGCCTGGACTTGGGGCGGGAGCCCCTACGAGCAGTACTTC.

The V and J genes are TRBV27 and TRBJ2-7, with 8 bases lining up with TRBD1. CDR1 is MNHEY and CDR2 is SMNVEV in the germline V gene (reference sequence). The length of the CDR3 is 14 residues. Trimming removed 7 bases from V and 2 bases from J; junction bases left unmatched: 7. The DNA of the CDR3 is TGTGCCAGCAACGGACAGGGCTTTACCTACGAGCAGTACTTC. It translates to CASNGQGFTYEQYF.